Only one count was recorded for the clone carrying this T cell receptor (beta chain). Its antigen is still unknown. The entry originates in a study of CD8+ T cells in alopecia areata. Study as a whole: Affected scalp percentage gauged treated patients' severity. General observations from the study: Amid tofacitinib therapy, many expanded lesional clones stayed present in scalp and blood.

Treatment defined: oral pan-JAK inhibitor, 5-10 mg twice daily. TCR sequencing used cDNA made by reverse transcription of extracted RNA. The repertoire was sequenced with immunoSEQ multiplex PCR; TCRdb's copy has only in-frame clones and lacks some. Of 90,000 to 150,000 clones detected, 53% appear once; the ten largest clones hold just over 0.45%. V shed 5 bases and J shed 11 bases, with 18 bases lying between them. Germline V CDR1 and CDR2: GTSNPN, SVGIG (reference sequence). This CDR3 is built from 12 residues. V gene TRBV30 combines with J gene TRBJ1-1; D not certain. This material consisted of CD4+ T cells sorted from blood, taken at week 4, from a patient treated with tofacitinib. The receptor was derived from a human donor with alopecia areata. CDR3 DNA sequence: TGTGCCTGGGGTAGTAACGGATTGTCGGCTTTCTTT. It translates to CAWGSNGLSAFF.